The 25 T cell receptor beta chains below come from one sample, sequenced in a study of T cell repertoires in cytomegalovirus infection. TCRdb redid the calling of the reads with MiXCR, one entry per CDR3 protein. The table records hundreds of thousands of distinct CDR3 sequences, approximately 6.7% of them present only once. The specimen sequenced was PBMCs. These TCRs come from a human donor in good health (CMV status not recorded). Some clones in this sample may be carry-over from other donors' samples.

This clonotype was detected many times. The chain couples TRBV27 to TRBJ1-1; TRBD1 is a possible D gene (6 bases). The length of the CDR3 is 13 residues. V lost 3 bases to trimming and J lost 5 bases, with 10 bases between them. Germline CDR1 reads MNHEY; CDR2 reads SMNVEV (reference sequence). The CDR3 here is CASSFRGQTEAFF. CDR3 sequence (DNA): TGTGCCAGCAGTTTCCGGGGGCAAACTGAAGCTTTCTTT.

This clonotype was picked up a small number of times. V usage is TRBV20-1 and J usage is TRBJ2-5; TRBD2 matches 9 bases. The CDR3 sequence is 14 residues long. Germline CDR1 DFQATT, CDR2 SNEGSKA (reference sequence). V trimming: 3 bases; J trimming: 6 bases; junction bases outside the gene matches: 8. The CDR3 here is CSASRAGGQKTQYF. The CDR3, as DNA: TGCAGTGCTAGTAGGGCGGGGGGGCAGAAGACCCAGTACTTC.

The genes are TRBV2 and TRBJ2-7; TRBD2 matches 14 bases. Looked up from germline, CDR1 is SNHLY and CDR2 is FYNNEI. Germline trimming cut 7 bases from V and 3 bases from J; bases unmatched to any gene: 2. CDR3 size: 14 residues. This CDR3 reads CASTGLAGGYEQYF. The DNA of the CDR3 is TGTGCCAGCACCGGACTAGCGGGGGGCTACGAGCAGTACTTC.

This clonotype was counted many times. The V and J genes are TRBV29-1 and TRBJ1-1; D remains unclear. There are 13 residues in the CDR3. Germline CDR1 and CDR2: SQVTM and ANQGSEA. Trimming left V 8 bases short and J 4 bases short, with 17 bases between. The CDR3: CSSRTGLGTEAFF. CDR3 coding DNA: TGCAGCTCAAGAACGGGGTTGGGCACTGAAGCTTTCTTT.

At least ten counts were recorded for this clonotype. V usage is TRBV12-3 or TRBV12-4 and J usage is TRBJ2-5; D could derive from TRBD1 or TRBD2 (6 bases each). The CDR3 runs 16 residues. The germline V and J ends were trimmed by 4 bases and 4 bases, with 19 bases remaining between them. The CDR3: CASSSLGGSWGETQYF. Here the CDR3 DNA reads TGTGCCAGCAGTTCCCTCGGGGGCTCGTGGGGAGAGACCCAGTACTTC.

This clonotype was picked up many times. The J gene is TRBJ2-1, the V gene TRBV7-8; TRBD2 agrees at 15 bases. V dropped 5 bases and J dropped 7; count of bases not matched to a gene: 9. CDR3 length equals 17 residues. Germline-derived CDR1 and CDR2 are SGHVS and FQNEAQ. The CDR3 region is CASSTRTSGGAGNEQFF. The DNA for the CDR3 is TGTGCCAGCAGCACCCGGACTAGCGGGGGGGCGGGGAATGAGCAGTTCTTC.

This clonotype was counted between two and nine times. The gene calls are TRBV30 and TRBJ2-5; the D gene is possibly TRBD1 (6 bases). This CDR3 is built from 12 residues. Germline-derived CDR1 and CDR2 are GTSNPN and SVGIG (reference sequence). Trimming stripped 7 bases from V and 5 bases from J, with 14 bases between. The CDR3 nucleotides read TGTGCCTCAGGGGCAGGGGACGAGACCCAGTACTTC. This sequence encodes CASGAGDETQYF. The variable domain in full, completed from reference TRBV30 and TRBJ2-5, reads SQTIHQWPATLVQPVGSPLSLECTVEGTSNPNLYWYRQAAGRGLQLLFYSVGIGQISSEVPQNLSASRPQDRQFILSSKKLLLSDSGFYLCASGAGDETQYFGPGTRLLVL.

At least ten counts were recorded for this clonotype. The CDR3: CSAREGGQINEKLFF. The CDR3 DNA reads TGCAGTGCTAGAGAGGGGGGCCAGATTAATGAAAAACTGTTTTTT. The chain carries TRBV20-1 and TRBJ1-4; TRBD1 is a possible D gene (6 bases). The V gene's germline CDR1 is DFQATT and CDR2 SNEGSKA (reference sequence). The CDR3 covers 15 residues. Trimming took 0 bases from V and 4 from J, leaving 12 bases between them.

This clonotype was counted many times. The chain links TRBV5-5 to TRBJ1-1; D may be TRBD1 (5 bases). The CDR3 runs to 15 residues. Trimming stripped 3 bases from V and 0 bases from J, with 12 bases between. Germline assignment: CDR1 SGHKS and CDR2 YYEKEE (reference sequence). CDR3 loop: CASSSLDTLNTEAFF. As DNA, the CDR3 is TGTGCCAGCAGCTCCTTGGACACCTTGAACACTGAAGCTTTCTTT.

This clonotype showed up just a few times. V is TRBV29-1 and J is TRBJ1-2, with TRBD1 matching over 7 bases. The V gene end was trimmed by 0 bases and the J gene end by 6 bases; junction bases not matched to a gene: 10. The length of the CDR3 is 15 residues. Germline CDR1 SQVTM, CDR2 ANQGSEA. CDR3 protein: CSVEDFSYQGDGYTF. CDR3 sequence (DNA): TGCAGCGTTGAAGATTTTTCTTACCAGGGGGATGGCTACACCTTC.

This clonotype was seen many times. This chain joins TRBV3-1 and TRBJ2-1; 11 bases match TRBD2. Trimming cost V 1 base and J 5 bases; bases outside gene matches: 1. Germline V gene data show CDR1 as LGHDT and CDR2 as YNNKEL (reference sequence). The CDR3 is made up of 15 amino acids. CDR3 loop: CASSQVLAGDNEQFF. CDR3 in DNA: TGTGCCAGCAGCCAAGTACTAGCGGGGGACAATGAGCAGTTCTTC.

The sample holds many counts of this clonotype. This chain connects TRBV12-3 or TRBV12-4 to TRBJ1-5; the D is unclear. The CDR3 is 12 residues long. The V end lost 6 bases, the J end lost 4 bases, and 7 bases lay between the germline ends. The chain's CDR3 is CASRQSNQPQHF. The CDR3 nucleotides are TGTGCCAGCAGACAGAGTAATCAGCCCCAGCATTTT.

This clonotype was seen repeatedly, ten times or more. The gene calls are TRBV7-2 and TRBJ1-1; D is unresolved. The CDR3 runs to 12 residues. Germline CDR1 is SGHTA and CDR2 is FQGNSA. V gave up 1 base and J gave up 10 bases, with 10 bases separating them. The CDR3 coding sequence is TGTGCCAGCAGCTTAGAAGATAGGGTAGCTTTCTTT. It translates to CASSLEDRVAFF. Using reference TRBV7-2 and TRBJ1-1 for the parts outside the CDR3, the full variable domain is GAGVSQSPSNKVTEKGKDVELRCDPISGHTALYWYRQSLGQGLEFLIYFQGNSAPDKSGLPSDRFSAERTGGSVSTLTIQRTQQEDSAVYLCASSLEDRVAFFGQGTRLTVV.

This clonotype has a count of ten or more. The rearrangement uses TRBV28 and TRBJ1-5; no firm D call. CDR1 is MDHEN, CDR2 SYDVKM, per germline. The V gene lost 4 bases and the J gene lost 3 bases, with 13 bases spanning the gap. The CDR3 is 15 amino acids. CDR3 bases: TGTGCCAGCAGTTCAGACACAGCCTCCAATCAGCCCCAGCATTTT. This sequence encodes CASSSDTASNQPQHF.

This clonotype was counted many times. This chain joins TRBV4-2 and TRBJ1-4; TRBD1 aligns across 9 bases. Germline V gene sequence: CDR1 LGHNA, CDR2 YNFKEQ. The CDR3 covers 15 residues. Germline trimming cut 4 bases from V and 6 bases from J; bases unmatched to any gene: 6. The CDR3 nucleotides are TGTGCCAGCAGCCGAACGTGGACAGGGGATGAAAAACTGTTTTTT. Translated: CASSRTWTGDEKLFF.

In its sample, this clonotype was seen many times. This chain joins TRBV6-5 and TRBJ1-1; D possibly corresponds to TRBD1 (6 bases). The germline V gene has CDR1 MNHEY and CDR2 SVGAGI. V was trimmed by 7 bases and J by 10 bases, leaving 25 bases between them. The CDR3 length is 15 residues. The CDR3, as DNA: TGTGCCAGCATTTCTACCCACCTAGGGGGGGAAGGAGCTTTCTTT. Translation: CASISTHLGGEGAFF.

This clonotype was counted many times. The chain has TRBV5-1 and TRBJ1-3; TRBD1 matches at 7 bases. This CDR3 spans 15 amino acids. V was pared by 4 bases and J by 0 bases, with 4 bases of the junction left unmatched. Germline CDR1 reads SGHRS; CDR2 reads YFSETQ. The CDR3 reads CASSLDRASGNTIYF. Written as DNA, the CDR3 is TGCGCCAGCAGCCTCGACAGGGCCTCTGGAAACACCATATATTTT.

At least ten counts were recorded for this clonotype. The J gene is TRBJ1-1, the V gene TRBV20-1; possibly TRBD1 for D (6 bases). Trimming left V 1 base short and J 0 bases short, with 18 bases between. The germline CDR1 and CDR2 sequences are DFQATT and SNEGSKA (reference sequence). The CDR3 loop spans 17 amino acids. The CDR3 DNA is TGCAGTGCTAGAGCATATCAGGGGTCCTCTATGAACACTGAAGCTTTCTTT. It codes for CSARAYQGSSMNTEAFF.

This clonotype was seen repeatedly, ten times or more. The chain combines TRBV6-2 or TRBV6-3 with TRBJ1-5, with D unclear. The CDR3 is 13 amino acids. Between the trimmed V and J ends, which lost 4 bases and 5 bases, there was a span of 9 bases. CDR1 and CDR2 from the germline V gene are MNHEY and SVGEGT. The chain's CDR3 is CASSSTTDQPQHF. For the CDR3, the DNA is TGTGCCAGCAGTTCAACAACCGATCAGCCCCAGCATTTT.

Ten or more counts support this clonotype. V usage is TRBV7-2 and J usage is TRBJ1-1; D remains ambiguous. Germline CDR1 SGHTA, CDR2 FQGNSA. Trimming took 5 bases from V and 9 from J, leaving 13 bases between them. The length of the CDR3 is 12 residues. CDR3 protein: CASSLNLDKAFF. The CDR3 nucleotides are TGTGCCAGCAGCCTAAACCTGGATAAAGCTTTCTTT.

This clonotype has a handful of counts. J is TRBJ2-3 and V is TRBV19; TRBD2 agrees at 7 bases. Germline CDR1 and CDR2: LNHDA and SQIVND (reference sequence). The CDR3 runs to 15 residues. V dropped 6 bases and J dropped 0; count of bases not matched to a gene: 6. CDR3 region: CASSLGAGSTDTQYF. CDR3 in DNA: TGTGCCAGTAGCTTGGGAGCGGGGAGCACAGATACGCAGTATTTT.

This clonotype was seen many times. This rearrangement joins TRBV30 to TRBJ2-1, with no clear D. The CDR3 is 14 amino acids. Germline V gene lookup returns CDR1 GTSNPN and CDR2 SVGIG (reference sequence). Trimming took off 5 bases at V and 7 bases at J, with 18 bases between the two ends. The DNA for the CDR3 is TGTGCCTGGGAACCGGACCTAGTTATGAATGAGCAGTTCTTC. Protein product: CAWEPDLVMNEQFF. Full variable domain (rest looked up from reference TRBV30 and TRBJ2-1): SQTIHQWPATLVQPVGSPLSLECTVEGTSNPNLYWYRQAAGRGLQLLFYSVGIGQISSEVPQNLSASRPQDRQFILSSKKLLLSDSGFYLCAWEPDLVMNEQFFGPGTRLTVL.

This clonotype was seen repeatedly, ten times or more. The chain links TRBV4-3 to TRBJ1-1; no clear D. Trimming removed 3 bases from V and 1 base from J, with 9 bases in between. The CDR3 has 14 residues. CDR1 is LGHNA and CDR2 is YSLEER in the germline V gene. The CDR3 region is CASSHRTENTEAFF. The CDR3 DNA reads as TGCGCCAGCAGCCATCGAACAGAGAACACTGAAGCTTTCTTT.

In its sample, this clonotype was seen many times. J is TRBJ2-1 and V is TRBV20-1, with TRBD2 identical over 15 bases. Looked up from germline, CDR1 is DFQATT and CDR2 is SNEGSKA (reference sequence). The CDR3 runs to 16 residues. With 3 bases clipped from V and 5 bases from J, the junction kept 5 bases outside the gene matches. The CDR3 spells CSASGLAGGPNNEQFF. CDR3 coding DNA: TGCAGTGCTAGTGGACTAGCGGGGGGGCCAAACAATGAGCAGTTCTTC.

This clonotype was recorded many times. The rearrangement joins TRBV6-5 to TRBJ1-1; D is undetermined. Germline V gene sequence: CDR1 MNHEY, CDR2 SVGAGI. V lost 8 bases and J 1 base, leaving 11 bases between the germline ends. The CDR3 runs 13 residues. CDR3 in amino acids: CASETPQNTEAFF. The DNA for the CDR3 is TGTGCCAGCGAAACACCCCAGAACACTGAAGCTTTCTTT.